This T cell receptor (beta chain) was sequenced in a study of identifying expanded T cells in peripheral blood. Regarding this clone: What it recognizes is unknown.

Study observations and caveats: Variance in clone template counts between two-week samples significantly increased with total template count across all healthy donors.

The protocol was immunoSEQ multiplex PCR, while the TCRdb copy is restricted to in-frame clones and leaves out a portion. The repertoire holds about 90,000 clones, about 86% seen once, with roughly 5.9% in the top ten. Germline CDR1 is MDHEN and CDR2 is SYDVKM. CDR3 size: 13 residues. V was clipped by 5 bases and J by 8 bases, with 15 bases between them. The V call is TRBV28, the J call TRBJ1-2; perhaps TRBD1 as D (6 bases). The material sequenced was blood. This clonotype was obtained from a person aged 18 to 70 in good health. The CDR3 spells CASSLGGGDGYTF. The CDR3 DNA reads TGTGCCAGCAGTCTGGGGGGCGGGGACGGCTACACCTTC.